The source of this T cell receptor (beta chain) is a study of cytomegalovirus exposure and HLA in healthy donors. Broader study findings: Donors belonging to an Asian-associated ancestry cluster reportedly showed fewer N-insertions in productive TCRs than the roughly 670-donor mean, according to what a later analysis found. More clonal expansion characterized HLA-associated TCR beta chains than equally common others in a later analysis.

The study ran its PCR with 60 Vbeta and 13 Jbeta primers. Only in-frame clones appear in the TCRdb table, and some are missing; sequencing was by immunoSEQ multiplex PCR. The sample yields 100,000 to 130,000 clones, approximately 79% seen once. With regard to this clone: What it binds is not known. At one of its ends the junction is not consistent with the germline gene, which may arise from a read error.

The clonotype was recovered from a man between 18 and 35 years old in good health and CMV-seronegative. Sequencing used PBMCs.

CDR3 coding DNA: TGTGCCAGCAGTTTTGTACAGGGTGCTGGCTACCCCTTC. Amino acid sequence: CASSFVQGAGYPF. This chain connects TRBV27 to TRBJ1-2; a possible D gene is TRBD1 (6 bases). The CDR3 is 13 residues long. The germline gives CDR1 MNHEY, CDR2 SMNVEV (reference sequence).